This TCR beta chain was retrieved from a study of cytomegalovirus exposure and HLA in healthy donors. General study points: As confirmed in vitro, three CMV-associated chains were specific for CMV antigens. Rare sequences made up most TCRs, while some public TCRs were found in many donors.

On this clone: Antigen specificity is unknown.

CDR3 length: 13 amino acids. With 6 bases removed from V and 8 bases from J, the gap between germline ends came to 16 bases. CDR1 is MNHEY and CDR2 is SVGAGI in the germline V gene. Using immunoSEQ multiplex PCR, the repertoire was profiled, and TCRdb retains in-frame clones only, with some absent. Of over 150,000 clones in the sample, 80% to 85% were seen once. The sequence derives from a woman between 18 and 29 years old in good health and CMV-seropositive. The chain carries TRBV6-5 and TRBJ1-2; no clear D gene. Sequencing input: PBMCs. The CDR3 DNA follows: TGTGCCAGCAGCCCCGGTGGCGCGGGCGGCTACACCTTC. This sequence encodes CASSPGGAGGYTF.